This TCR beta chain derives from a study of cytomegalovirus exposure and HLA in healthy donors. About the research overall: There were around 390 genotyped donors. Of these, roughly 80% fell in the genetic ancestry cluster associated with self-reported Caucasian donors.

All donors participated as healthy donors of bone marrow. PCR used 60 Vbeta primers and 13 Jbeta primers. Profiling relied on immunoSEQ multiplex PCR, and the TCRdb table lists in-frame clones only, not all of them. Among approximately 170,000 clones listed, roughly 80% were seen once. Regarding this clone: The antigen remains undetermined.

Trimming left V 1 base short and J 3 bases short, with 12 bases between. The germline V gene has CDR1 MGHDK and CDR2 SYGVNS. The CDR3 runs to 16 residues. The study's findings and limits: The study labeled under 200 TCR beta chains cytomegalovirus-associated. Through in vitro validation, three CMV-associated chains were shown to be specific for CMV antigens.

This receptor was obtained from a male donor in good health and CMV-seronegative. V usage is TRBV25-1 and J usage is TRBJ2-2, with a tentative D call TRBD1 (5 bases). Input material: PBMCs. The CDR3 bases are TGTGCCAGCAGTGAATCTGCAGGGCCTTACACCGGGGAGCTGTTTTTT. Its protein is CASSESAGPYTGELFF.